This T cell receptor (beta chain) comes out of a study of cytomegalovirus exposure and HLA in healthy donors. Worth noting for this clone: Its antigen is still unknown.

Germline V lookup: CDR1 SGHTA, CDR2 FQGNSA. The CDR3 spans 15 residues. Germline trimming cut 5 bases from V and 7 bases from J; bases unmatched to any gene: 9. General observations from the study: Listed as cytomegalovirus-associated were around 160 TCR beta chains.

PCR used 60 Vbeta primers and 13 Jbeta primers. The repertoire was sequenced with immunoSEQ multiplex PCR; TCRdb's copy has only in-frame clones and lacks some. The repertoire holds 200,000 to 250,000 clones, with around four fifths as singletons. Specimen: PBMCs. The TCR sequence derives from a woman between 40 and 50 years old in good health and CMV-seronegative. This chain connects TRBV7-2 to TRBJ2-1; 9 bases map to TRBD2. This CDR3 is CASSGLAGAQNEQFF. The CDR3 bases are TGTGCCAGCAGCGGTTTAGCGGGAGCGCAGAATGAGCAGTTCTTC.